This section outlines one TCR beta chain sequence together with its context. Antigen: not known. This CDR3 comprises 14 residues. The germline V gene has CDR1 DFQATT and CDR2 SNEGSKA (reference sequence). V shed 2 bases, J shed 7 bases, and the junction held 5 bases outside the gene matches. The entry originates in a study of identical twins. Study-level results: Cross-sectional statistical analysis, not tracking of the same donors, underpinned the conclusions.

MiXCR was run by TCRdb on the 5' RACE reads, yielding one entry per CDR3 protein. Here the sample spans 1.5 million to 2 million distinct CDR3 sequences, about 32% being singletons. The V and J genes are TRBV20-1 and TRBJ1-6, with 7 positions matching TRBD1. Sequenced input: cord blood. This clonotype was sampled from a newborn girl in good health. CDR3 nucleotide sequence: TGCAGTGCTAGACCGACAGGGCCCAATTCACCCCTCCACTTT. Amino acids: CSARPTGPNSPLHF.